At least ten counts were recorded for the clone carrying this T cell receptor beta chain. Its antigen remains unknown. This entry comes from a study of glioma-infiltrating T cells. Study conclusions and caveats: Gliomas, especially low-grade, showed above-expected tissue-blood divergence; non-neoplastic patients showed below.

V lost 0 bases, J lost 6 bases, and 6 bases lay in between. Germline-derived CDR1 and CDR2 are KGHSH and LQKENI. The CDR3 is 13 amino acids. TCR alpha and beta CDR3 regions were amplified from RNA using iRepertoire nested multiplex PCR. Input was roughly 100-450 ng of tissue mRNA or PBMC total RNA. TCRdb reprocessed the multiplex PCR reads with MiXCR, giving one entry per CDR3 protein. The table has 90,000 or so distinct CDR3 sequences, about 37% seen once. Sequencing was carried out using glioma tissue, nonneoplastic brain tissue, or PBMCs (not recorded which). This clonotype was sampled from a human donor with low-grade glioma or glioblastoma, undergoing nonglioma brain surgery, or in good health (not recorded which). The gene calls are TRBV18 and TRBJ2-1; D call uncertain. In DNA, the CDR3 is TGTGCCAGCTCACCACCCCCACCCAATGAGCAGTTCTTC. Its protein product is CASSPPPPNEQFF.